This T cell receptor (beta chain) was sequenced in a study of beta chain features in type 1 diabetes. Overall study results and limits: VDJ junctions from type 1 diabetes patients carried fewer insertions and larger deletions. Moderate but significant shortening of TCRB CDR3s was recorded in all four CD4+ subsets from Type 1 diabetes patients.

As regards this clone: What it binds is unknown.

cDNA synthesis used the whole RNA isolate, giving expressed TCRB sequences. TCRdb keeps only in-frame clones here, not all; method: immunoSEQ multiplex PCR. Here the sample spans more than 300,000 clones, roughly 13% being singletons. The germline CDR1 and CDR2 sequences are SGHDN and FVKESK. This CDR3 has 15 amino acids. J was trimmed by 4 bases and V by 0 bases; bases with no gene match: 4. The clonotype was recovered from a young woman with type 1 diabetes. This sequence joins TRBV14 and TRBJ2-5, with 8 nucleotides matching TRBD2. Sequences were obtained from naive CD4+ T cells from blood. The CDR3 protein is CASSQEIRGGETQYF. The CDR3 DNA reads TGTGCCAGCAGCCAAGAAATACGGGGGGGAGAGACCCAGTACTTC.